This TCR beta chain was recorded in a study of blood T cell repertoires in COVID-19. Study as a whole: The study drew acute and convalescent COVID-19 samples from the United States, Italy and Spain. T cells, B-cell-depleted T cells, or PBMCs provided the cDNA or gDNA that served as material.

In the original analysis: Reference gene primers were amplified, and this amplification served to estimate nucleated cell counts. Sequenced by immunoSEQ multiplex PCR; TCRdb stores in-frame clones only, minus some. V and J calls and clone size come straight from that table; D and trimming were deduced from the DNA. The sample lists 380,000 or so clones, more than 75% seen once, with more than 1% in the top ten. The V segment lost 0 bases and the J segment 2 bases; nucleotides outside the gene matches: 6. Germline CDR1 SGDLS, CDR2 YYNGEE. This CDR3 has 16 residues. The V and J genes are TRBV9 and TRBJ2-5, with TRBD2 matching 8 bases. This receptor was taken from a human donor with acute or convalescent COVID-19. The donor label of this sample is uncertain. Sequencing was carried out using peripheral blood. The CDR3 is CASSVAGAGVQETQYF. CDR3 in DNA: TGTGCCAGCAGCGTAGCCGGAGCGGGAGTACAAGAGACCCAGTACTTC.